A single T cell receptor beta chain is shown here with its context. Its antigen is still unknown. The CDR3 extends over 16 amino acids. V was trimmed by 5 bases and J by 5 bases, leaving 21 bases between them. CDR1 and CDR2 from the germline V gene are SGHNT and YENEEA. The data were obtained in a study of sequential checkpoint blockade in melanoma. About the study: DNA from around 87 pretreatment tumor samples underwent TCRβ immunosequencing. Study-wide findings and caveats: Clinical benefit was about 30 times likelier when tumor T-cell fraction and clonality increased.

Generated by immunoSEQ multiplex PCR, the TCRdb table keeps only in-frame clones and is missing some. The table shows about 7,900 clones, with 23% occurring only once. The treatment: randomized to nivolumab then ipilimumab (arm A) or the reverse (arm B). The sample consisted of tumor tissue (inferred from file names), taken from a patient given nivolumab and ipilimumab in sequence. This receptor was obtained from a human donor with melanoma. This chain uses TRBV11-3 with TRBJ2-5, with a possible D match to TRBD2 (5 bases). CDR3: CASSRNLASTSETQYF. CDR3 sequence (DNA): TGTGCCAGCAGCCGCAACCTAGCCTCCACAAGTGAGACCCAGTACTTC.